This T cell receptor beta chain was identified during a study of identical twins. Findings of the study overall: Shared out-of-frame alpha sequences (those common to twins) showed excess low generation probability.

CDR3 length: 16 residues. Trimming took off 2 bases at V and 1 base at J, with 12 bases between the two ends. A word on this clonotype: No antigen is known for it.

From the 5' RACE reads, TCRdb called clonotypes with MiXCR, one entry per CDR3 protein. The sample records about 550,000 distinct CDR3 sequences, approximately 20% being singletons. This sample was also put to use in a study of yellow fever vaccine responses in identical twins.

V gene TRBV12-3 or TRBV12-4 combines with J gene TRBJ2-1; no reliable D call. The source of this sequence is a woman between 18 and 29 years old in good health. The sample was CD4+ T cells sorted from blood. This chain's CDR3 is CASSLHGRLSYNEQFF. The CDR3 nucleotides are TGTGCCAGCAGTTTACACGGGCGATTATCCTACAATGAGCAGTTCTTC.